This TCR delta chain was documented in a study of gamma-delta T cells after stem cell transplantation. TCRdb called clones from the RT-PCR reads again using CATT. This sample has 12,000 to 15,000 delta-chain clones; about 32% occur once, and the top ten carry approximately 3.9%. The sequence was collected from a human donor. It is not recorded whose cells these are; they may come from a transplant donor. The sequenced sample was gamma-delta T cells.

CDR3: CAFHFVGGQELIF. In DNA form, the CDR3 reads TGTGCCTTCCACTTCGTAGGGGGGCAAGAACTCATCTTT. The chain links TRDV3 to TRDJ1; TRDD3 is a possible D gene (5 bases). Germline lookup yields CDR1 TVYSNPD and CDR2 GDNSRS (reference sequence). Trimming took off 3 bases at V and 9 bases at J, with 20 bases between the two ends. The CDR3 runs to 13 residues.